This passage covers 27 T cell receptor beta chains from one sample sequenced in a study of blood T cell repertoires in COVID-19. Data came from immunoSEQ multiplex PCR; TCRdb stores just in-frame clones and leaves some out. The sample contains 400,000 to 450,000 clones, 80% to 90% of which appear only once. Sequencing was done on a sample of PBMCs or T cells enriched from blood (not recorded which). Source of these receptors: a man between 25 and 39 years old who had recovered from COVID-19.

The chain employs TRBV7-8 and TRBJ2-5; D may be TRBD2 (5 bases). This CDR3 is built from 15 residues. CDR1 is SGHVS and CDR2 is FQNEAQ in the germline V gene. The V and J ends lost 5 bases and 4 bases respectively, with 17 bases between them. The CDR3 nucleotides read TGTGCCAGCAGCCACACAAAAGGCCGGGGAGAGACCCAGTACTTC. Protein product: CASSHTKGRGETQYF.

This rearrangement joins TRBV9 to TRBJ1-1; TRBD1 might be the D (6 bases). This CDR3 has 14 residues. The germline CDR1 and CDR2 sequences are SGDLS and YYNGEE. The V and J ends lost 4 bases and 6 bases respectively, with 16 bases between them. CDR3 residues: CASSSEGEWAEAFF. CDR3 in DNA: TGTGCCAGCAGCTCAGAGGGGGAATGGGCTGAAGCTTTCTTT.

The chain recombines TRBV6-5 with TRBJ2-7; 7 bases map to TRBD2. This CDR3 contains 16 residues. The J segment lost 4 bases and the V segment lost 0 bases, leaving 9 bases of the junction unmatched. Germline loops: CDR1 MNHEY, CDR2 SVGAGI. CDR3 sequence: CASSYSGGGPQYEQYF. The CDR3 DNA reads TGTGCCAGCAGTTACTCGGGGGGAGGGCCCCAGTACGAGCAGTACTTC.

The CDR3 sequence is CASSLLVWGLAGGQFPYEQYF. For the CDR3, the DNA is TGTGCCAGCAGCTTACTTGTATGGGGACTAGCGGGAGGACAGTTTCCCTACGAGCAGTACTTC. V is TRBV7-8 and J is TRBJ2-7; 15 nucleotides match TRBD2. The V gene end was trimmed by 2 bases and the J gene end by 2 bases; junction bases not matched to a gene: 16. The CDR3 runs 21 residues. The germline CDR1 and CDR2 sequences are SGHVS and FQNEAQ.

The V and J genes are TRBV10-3 and TRBJ1-1, with D possibly TRBD1 on 6 matching bases. Germline CDR1 reads ENHRY; CDR2 reads SYGVKD. The CDR3 sequence is 14 residues long. The V end lost 0 bases, the J end lost 1 base, and 6 bases lay between the germline ends. CDR3 loop: CAISESDRNTEAFF. The CDR3 region has the DNA TGTGCCATCAGTGAGTCGGACAGGAACACTGAAGCTTTCTTT.

V usage is TRBV7-2 and J usage is TRBJ1-5; D is uncertain. CDR1 SGHTA and CDR2 FQGNSA come from the germline V gene. Between the trimmed V and J ends, which lost 3 bases and 4 bases, there was a span of 7 bases. This CDR3 is built from 13 residues. CDR3 amino acids: CASSFGHNQPQHF. DNA of the CDR3: TGTGCCAGCAGCTTTGGCCATAATCAGCCCCAGCATTTT.

The chain has TRBV25-1 and TRBJ1-2, with 7 positions matching TRBD1. The CDR3 is 14 residues long. The V gene end was trimmed by 8 bases and the J gene end by 5 bases; junction bases not matched to a gene: 11. CDR1 MGHDK and CDR2 SYGVNS come from the germline V gene. CDR3 residues: CASRPEGAGYGYTF. DNA of the CDR3: TGTGCCAGCCGCCCCGAGGGGGCGGGTTATGGCTACACCTTC.

This chain uses TRBV30 with TRBJ2-2; no firm D call. This CDR3 spans 12 amino acids. The V end was cut by 5 bases, the J end by 1 base, with 5 bases between. CDR1 is GTSNPN and CDR2 is SVGIG in the germline V gene (reference sequence). The CDR3 here is CAWQWNTGELFF. The CDR3 bases are TGTGCCTGGCAGTGGAACACCGGGGAGCTGTTTTTT.

The J gene is TRBJ1-2, the V gene TRBV24-1, with 9 bases fitting TRBD1. Germline V gene lookup returns CDR1 KGHDR and CDR2 SFDVKD. J lost 9 bases, V lost 2 bases, and 3 bases had no gene match. The CDR3 loop spans 13 amino acids. CDR3 coding DNA: TGTGCCACCAGTGATTGGGACAGGGCCAGCTACACCTTC. Its translation is CATSDWDRASYTF.

This clone has just one count. This chain uses TRBV5-1 with TRBJ1-1; 8 nucleotides match TRBD1. Looked up from germline, CDR1 is SGHRS and CDR2 is YFSETQ. V shed 0 bases, J shed 6 bases, and the junction held 10 bases outside the gene matches. There are 16 residues in the CDR3. CDR3 residues: CASSLGTGNSVAEAFF. CDR3 nucleotide sequence: TGCGCCAGCAGCTTGGGGACAGGGAATAGTGTCGCTGAAGCTTTCTTT.

V usage is TRBV7-3 and J usage is TRBJ1-6; D gene uncertain. Germline assignment: CDR1 SGHTA and CDR2 FQGTGA. The V and J ends lost 2 bases and 9 bases respectively, with 5 bases between them. There are 12 residues in the CDR3. CDR3 sequence: CASSLGVSPLHF. In DNA, the CDR3 is TGTGCCAGCAGCTTAGGAGTTTCACCCCTCCACTTT.

The rearrangement links TRBV5-1 to TRBJ1-2; no definite D call. Germline CDR1 SGHRS, CDR2 YFSETQ. The germline V and J ends were trimmed by 4 bases and 0 bases, with 22 bases remaining between them. The CDR3 loop spans 18 amino acids. In DNA form, the CDR3 reads TGCGCCAGCAGCCGTTCGGGTCCCCCCACGGGGTCTAACTATGGCTACACCTTC. Its protein is CASSRSGPPTGSNYGYTF.

The table lists this clone with a count of one. This chain joins TRBV6-4 and TRBJ2-1; 8 bases map to TRBD1. Trimming cost V 6 bases and J 1 base; bases outside gene matches: 5. Germline V gene lookup returns CDR1 MRHNA and CDR2 SNTAGT. CDR3 length: 15 residues. The DNA of the CDR3 is TGTGCCAGCAGCGAAGACAGGGGATCCTACAATGAGCAGTTCTTC. This sequence encodes CASSEDRGSYNEQFF.

The gene calls are TRBV30 and TRBJ1-6; 8 bases are a match to TRBD1. Looked up from germline, CDR1 is GTSNPN and CDR2 is SVGIG (reference sequence). J gave up 7 bases and V 3 bases, and 8 bases lay outside the gene matches. This CDR3 has 15 amino acids. CDR3 amino acids: CAWRYWDRLNSPLHF. CDR3 DNA: TGTGCCTGGAGGTACTGGGACAGGTTAAATTCACCCCTCCACTTT.

The chain links TRBV3-1 (or the pseudogene TRBV3-2) to TRBJ2-1, with a tentative D call TRBD2 (6 bases). This CDR3 is 15 amino acids long. Looked up from germline, CDR1 is LGHDT and CDR2 is YNNKEL (reference sequence). V gave up 0 bases and J gave up 4 bases, with 10 bases separating them. CDR3 loop: CASSQDTGEYNEQFF. CDR3 DNA sequence: TGTGCCAGCAGCCAAGATACGGGAGAGTACAATGAGCAGTTCTTC.

The chain couples TRBV28 to TRBJ2-7, with TRBD2 matching 10 bases. V was clipped by 5 bases and J by 3 bases; unmatched bases: 7. This CDR3 spans 15 amino acids. CDR1 and CDR2 (germline): MDHEN, SYDVKM. The CDR3: CASSPPTSGYYEQYF. The DNA of the CDR3 is TGTGCCAGCAGTCCCCCGACTAGCGGGTACTACGAGCAGTACTTC.

CDR3 in DNA: TGCGCCAGCAGCTCCGGGACTAGCGGGACCAACAATGAGCAGTTCTTC. Encoded protein: CASSSGTSGTNNEQFF. The chain couples TRBV5-1 to TRBJ2-1; TRBD2 matches at 13 bases. V was clipped by 3 bases and J by 5 bases; unmatched bases: 5. Germline values: CDR1 SGHRS, CDR2 YFSETQ. The CDR3 extends over 16 amino acids.

The chain carries TRBV6-1 and TRBJ2-7; 7 bases line up with TRBD1. CDR3 size: 14 residues. After removal of 3 bases from V and 4 bases from J, the junction contained 6 bases not matched to a gene. Per germline, CDR1 MNHNS and CDR2 SASEGT. The CDR3 sequence is CASSDDRARYEQYF. The DNA for the CDR3 is TGTGCCAGCAGTGACGACAGGGCGAGATACGAGCAGTACTTC.

The chain has TRBV19 and TRBJ1-1; no definite D call. The germline V gene has CDR1 LNHDA and CDR2 SQIVND (reference sequence). Between the trimmed V and J ends, which lost 6 bases and 5 bases, there was a span of 13 bases. CDR3 length: 13 residues. The CDR3 reads CASSPRPRTEAFF. CDR3 coding DNA: TGTGCCAGTAGCCCCAGGCCAAGGACTGAAGCTTTCTTT.

This clone was seen a handful of times. The V gene is TRBV19, the J gene TRBJ1-5; D is possibly TRBD1 (5 bases). The CDR3 spans 14 residues. The V gene lost 3 bases and the J gene lost 4 bases, with 10 bases spanning the gap. CDR1 is LNHDA and CDR2 is SQIVND in the germline V gene (reference sequence). The CDR3 loop is CASSMEGKNQPQHF. CDR3 DNA sequence: TGTGCCAGTAGTATGGAGGGGAAAAATCAGCCCCAGCATTTT.

The rearrangement joins TRBV7-9 to TRBJ2-1; 12 bases agree with TRBD2. The ends lost 1 base at V and 6 bases at J; junction bases unmatched: 1. The CDR3 totals 15 residues. Germline CDR1 and CDR2: SEHNR and FQNEAQ (reference sequence). CDR3 sequence: CASSLGLAGVNEQFF. In DNA form, the CDR3 reads TGTGCCAGCAGCTTAGGACTAGCGGGAGTCAATGAGCAGTTCTTC.

The chain carries TRBV3-1 (or the pseudogene TRBV3-2) and TRBJ2-1; TRBD2 matches 10 bases. Per the germline V gene, CDR1 is LGHDT and CDR2 is YNNKEL (reference sequence). There are 14 residues in the CDR3. Trimming took 3 bases from V and 9 from J; bases not matched to a gene: 5. The CDR3 sequence: CASSHASGSSEQFF. Here the CDR3 DNA reads TGTGCCAGCAGCCATGCTAGCGGGAGTAGTGAGCAGTTCTTC.

V is TRBV28 and J is TRBJ1-2, with 10 bases identical to TRBD1. The CDR3 covers 14 residues. The V and J ends lost 5 bases and 4 bases, in that order; junction bases with no gene match: 4. Germline-derived CDR1 and CDR2 are MDHEN and SYDVKM. The CDR3: CASSPGQGLYGYTF. As DNA, the CDR3 is TGTGCCAGCAGTCCGGGACAGGGGCTCTATGGCTACACCTTC.

The gene calls are TRBV5-1 and TRBJ1-1; no clear D gene. Germline loops: CDR1 SGHRS, CDR2 YFSETQ. Trimming left V 4 bases short and J 5 bases short, with 15 bases between. CDR3 length: 14 amino acids. The DNA for the CDR3 is TGCGCCAGCAGCCCGGGTCCAGGAGGAACTGAAGCTTTCTTT. It specifies CASSPGPGGTEAFF.

The chain recombines TRBV5-4 with TRBJ2-5, with TRBD2 matching over 12 bases. The CDR3 is 18 residues long. The germline gives CDR1 SGHNT, CDR2 YYREEE (reference sequence). V shed 4 bases and J 4 bases; nucleotides not matched to a gene: 14. CDR3 bases: TGTGCCAGCAGCGCCAACCTCCGAACGACTAGCGGGAGAGAGACCCAGTACTTC. This encodes CASSANLRTTSGRETQYF.

The V call is TRBV28, the J call TRBJ1-2; tentative D call: TRBD1 (5 bases). Germline CDR1 MDHEN, CDR2 SYDVKM. There are 13 residues in the CDR3. Between the trimmed V and J ends, which lost 3 bases and 4 bases, there was a span of 9 bases. DNA for the CDR3: TGTGCCAGCAGTTTGGCGACAGCCTATGGCTACACCTTC. Protein product: CASSLATAYGYTF.

This chain uses TRBV7-8 with TRBJ1-2, with D possibly being TRBD1 (5 bases). V was pared by 5 bases and J by 0 bases, with 19 bases between. The CDR3 sequence is 17 residues long. Looked up from germline, CDR1 is SGHVS and CDR2 is FQNEAQ. CDR3 sequence (DNA): TGTGCCAGCAGCCTCGTTTTGTTCGGGGGATCTAACTATGGCTACACCTTC. Its protein product is CASSLVLFGGSNYGYTF. The whole variable domain, filled in from reference TRBV7-8 and TRBJ1-2, reads GAGVSQSPRYKVAKRGQDVALRCDPISGHVSLFWYQQALGQGPEFLTYFQNEAQLDKSGLPSDRFFAERPEGSVSTLKIQRTQQEDSAVYLCASSLVLFGGSNYGYTFGSGTRLTVV.